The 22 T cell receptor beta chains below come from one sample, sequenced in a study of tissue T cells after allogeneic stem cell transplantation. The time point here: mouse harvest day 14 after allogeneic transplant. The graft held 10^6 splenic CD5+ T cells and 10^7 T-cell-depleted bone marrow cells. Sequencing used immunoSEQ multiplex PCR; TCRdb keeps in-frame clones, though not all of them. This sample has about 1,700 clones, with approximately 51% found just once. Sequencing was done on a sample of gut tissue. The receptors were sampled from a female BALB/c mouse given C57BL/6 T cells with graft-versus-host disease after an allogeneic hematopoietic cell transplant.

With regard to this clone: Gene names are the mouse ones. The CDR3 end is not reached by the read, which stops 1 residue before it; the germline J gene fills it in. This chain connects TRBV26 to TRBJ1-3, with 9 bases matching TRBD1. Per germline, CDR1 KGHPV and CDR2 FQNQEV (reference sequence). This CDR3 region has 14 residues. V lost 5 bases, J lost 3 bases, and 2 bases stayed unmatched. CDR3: CASSSDRGGNTLYF. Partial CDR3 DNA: TGTGCCAGCAGTTCGGACAGGGGTGGAAATACGCTCTAT.

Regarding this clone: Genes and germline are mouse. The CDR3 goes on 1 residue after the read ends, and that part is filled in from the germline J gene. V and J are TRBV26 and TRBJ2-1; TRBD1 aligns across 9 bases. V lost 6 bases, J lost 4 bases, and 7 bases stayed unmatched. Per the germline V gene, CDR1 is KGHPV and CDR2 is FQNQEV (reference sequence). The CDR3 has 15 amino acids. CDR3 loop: CASSHRGRGYAEQFF. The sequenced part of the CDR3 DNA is TGTGCCAGCAGCCACAGGGGGCGAGGGTATGCTGAGCAGTTC.

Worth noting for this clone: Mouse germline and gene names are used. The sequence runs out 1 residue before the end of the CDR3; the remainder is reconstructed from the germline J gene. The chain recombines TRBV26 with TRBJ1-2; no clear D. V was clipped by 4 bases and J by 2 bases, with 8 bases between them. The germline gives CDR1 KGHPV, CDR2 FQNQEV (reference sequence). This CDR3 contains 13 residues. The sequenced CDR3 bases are TGTGCCAGCAGTCCCGCGGGGAACTCCGACTACACC. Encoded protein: CASSPAGNSDYT. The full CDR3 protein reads CASSPAGNSDYTF.

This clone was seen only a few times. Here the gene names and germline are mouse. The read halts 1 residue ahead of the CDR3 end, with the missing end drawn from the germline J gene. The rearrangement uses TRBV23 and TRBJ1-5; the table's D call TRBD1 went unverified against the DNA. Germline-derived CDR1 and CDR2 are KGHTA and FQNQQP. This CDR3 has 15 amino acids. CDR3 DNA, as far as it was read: TGCTCCAGCAGTCAATGGGGACAGAACAACCAGGCTCCGCTT. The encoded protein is CSSSQWGQNNQAPL. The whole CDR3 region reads CSSSQWGQNNQAPLF.

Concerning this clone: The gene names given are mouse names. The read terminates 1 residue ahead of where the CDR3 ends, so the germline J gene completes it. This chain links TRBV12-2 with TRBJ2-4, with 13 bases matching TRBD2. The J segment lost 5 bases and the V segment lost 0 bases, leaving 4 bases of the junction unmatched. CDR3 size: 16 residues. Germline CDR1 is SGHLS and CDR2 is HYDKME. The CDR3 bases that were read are TGTGCCAGCTCTCTCGGACTGGGGGGGCGCGGAAACACCTTGTAC. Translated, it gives CASSLGLGGRGNTLY. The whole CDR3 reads CASSLGLGGRGNTLYF.

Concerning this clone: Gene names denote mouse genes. The CDR3 DNA, read in part, is TGTGCCAGCAGCCAAGAGGGTTATGAACAGTAC. Its translation is CASSQEGYEQY. The CDR3 in full is CASSQEGYEQYF. The V gene is TRBV5, the J gene TRBJ2-7; D uncertain. The sequenced fragment ends 1 residue before the CDR3 boundary, so the rest is inferred from the germline J gene. CDR1 and CDR2 from the germline V gene are LGHNA and YNLKQL (reference sequence). This CDR3 region has 12 residues. Trimming removed 0 bases at V and 4 bases at J, with 4 bases between.

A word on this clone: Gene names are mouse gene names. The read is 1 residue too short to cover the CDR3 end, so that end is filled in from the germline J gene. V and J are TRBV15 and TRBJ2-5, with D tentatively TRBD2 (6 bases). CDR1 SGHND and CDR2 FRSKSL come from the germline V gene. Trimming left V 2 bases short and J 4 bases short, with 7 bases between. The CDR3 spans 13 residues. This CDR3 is CASSLSGEDTQYF. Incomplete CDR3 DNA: TGTGCCAGCAGTTTATCTGGGGAAGACACCCAGTAC.

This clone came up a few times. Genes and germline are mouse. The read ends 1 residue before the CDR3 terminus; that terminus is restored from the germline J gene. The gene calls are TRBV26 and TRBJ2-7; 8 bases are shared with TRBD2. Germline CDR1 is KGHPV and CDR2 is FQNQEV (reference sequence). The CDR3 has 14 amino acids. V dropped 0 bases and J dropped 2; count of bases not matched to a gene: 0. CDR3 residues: CASSLSGGAYEQYF. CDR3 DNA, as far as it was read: TGTGCCAGCAGTCTGTCTGGGGGGGCCTATGAACAGTAC. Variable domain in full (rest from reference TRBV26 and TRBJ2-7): NSKVIQTPRYLVKGQGQKAKMRCIPEKGHPVVFWYQQNKNNEFKFLINFQNQEVLQQIDMTEKRFSAECPSNSPCSLEIQSSEAGDSALYLCASSLSGGAYEQYFGPGTRLTVL.

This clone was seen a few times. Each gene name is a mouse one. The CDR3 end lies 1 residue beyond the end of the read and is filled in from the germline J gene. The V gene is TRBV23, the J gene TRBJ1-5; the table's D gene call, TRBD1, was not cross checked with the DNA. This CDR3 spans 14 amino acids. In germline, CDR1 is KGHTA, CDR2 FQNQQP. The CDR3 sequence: CSSSPGQGNQAPLF. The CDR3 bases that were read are TGCTCCAGCAGTCCGGGACAGGGGAACCAGGCTCCGCTT.

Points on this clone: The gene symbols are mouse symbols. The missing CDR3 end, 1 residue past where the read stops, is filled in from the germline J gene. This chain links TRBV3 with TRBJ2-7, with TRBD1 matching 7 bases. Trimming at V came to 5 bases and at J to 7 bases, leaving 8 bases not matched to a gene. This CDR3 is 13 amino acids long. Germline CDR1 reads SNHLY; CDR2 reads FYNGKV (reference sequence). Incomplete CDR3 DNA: TGTGCCAGCAGCCTCCGGGACAGTGGGGAACAGTAC. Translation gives CASSLRDSGEQY. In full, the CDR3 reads CASSLRDSGEQYF.

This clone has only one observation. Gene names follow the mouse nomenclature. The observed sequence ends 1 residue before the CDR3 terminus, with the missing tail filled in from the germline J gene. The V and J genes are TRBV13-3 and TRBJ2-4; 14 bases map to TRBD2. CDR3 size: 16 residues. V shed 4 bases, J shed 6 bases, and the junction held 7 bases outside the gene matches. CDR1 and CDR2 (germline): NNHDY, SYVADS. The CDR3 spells CASSPGTGGARNTLYF. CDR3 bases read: TGTGCCAGCAGTCCCGGGACTGGGGGGGCGCGGAACACCTTGTAC.

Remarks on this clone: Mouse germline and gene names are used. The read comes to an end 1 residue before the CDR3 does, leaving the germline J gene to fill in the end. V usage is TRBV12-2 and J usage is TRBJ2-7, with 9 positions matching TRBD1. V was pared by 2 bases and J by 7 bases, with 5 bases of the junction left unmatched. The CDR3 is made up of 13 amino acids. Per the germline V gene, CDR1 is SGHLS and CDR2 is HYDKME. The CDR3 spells CASSRGQGWEQYF. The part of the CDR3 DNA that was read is TGTGCCAGCTCTCGGGGACAGGGCTGGGAACAGTAC.

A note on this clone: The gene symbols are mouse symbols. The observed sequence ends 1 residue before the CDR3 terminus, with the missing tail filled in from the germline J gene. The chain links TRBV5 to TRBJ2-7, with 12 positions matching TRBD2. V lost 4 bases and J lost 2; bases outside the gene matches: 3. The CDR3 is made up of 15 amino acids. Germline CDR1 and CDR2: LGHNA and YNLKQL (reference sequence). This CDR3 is CASSLDWGGAYEQYF. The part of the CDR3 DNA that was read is TGTGCCAGCAGCCTCGACTGGGGGGGCGCCTATGAACAGTAC.

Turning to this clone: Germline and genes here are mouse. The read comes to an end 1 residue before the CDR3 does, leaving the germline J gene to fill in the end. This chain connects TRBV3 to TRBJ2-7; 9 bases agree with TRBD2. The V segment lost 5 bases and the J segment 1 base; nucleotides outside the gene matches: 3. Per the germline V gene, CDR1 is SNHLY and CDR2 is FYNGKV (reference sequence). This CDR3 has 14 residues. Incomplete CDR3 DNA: TGTGCCAGCAGCCGCGGGACTGGGTCCTATGAACAGTAC. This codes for CASSRGTGSYEQY. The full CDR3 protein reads CASSRGTGSYEQYF.

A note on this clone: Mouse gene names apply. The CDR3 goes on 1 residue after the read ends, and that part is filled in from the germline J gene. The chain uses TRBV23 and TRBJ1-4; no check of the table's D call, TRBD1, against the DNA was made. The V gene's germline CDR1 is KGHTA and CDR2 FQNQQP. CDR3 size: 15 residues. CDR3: CSSSQDTISNERLFF. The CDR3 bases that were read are TGCTCCAGCAGTCAAGACACCATTTCCAACGAAAGATTATTT. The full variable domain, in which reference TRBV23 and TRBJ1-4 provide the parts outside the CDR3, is DAAVTQKPRYLIKMKGQEAEMKCIPEKGHTAVFWYQQKQSKELKFLIYFQNQQPLDQIDMVKERFSAVCPSSSLCSLGIRTCEAEDSALYLCSSSQDTISNERLFFGHGTKLSVL.

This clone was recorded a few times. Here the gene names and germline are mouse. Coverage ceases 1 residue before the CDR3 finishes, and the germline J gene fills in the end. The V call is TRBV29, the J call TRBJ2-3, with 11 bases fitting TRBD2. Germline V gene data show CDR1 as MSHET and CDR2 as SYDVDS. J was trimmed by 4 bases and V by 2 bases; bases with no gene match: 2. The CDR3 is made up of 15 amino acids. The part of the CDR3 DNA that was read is TGTGCTAGCAGTTTAAACTGGGGGGGCTCAGAAACGCTGTAT. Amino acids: CASSLNWGGSETLY. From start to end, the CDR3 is CASSLNWGGSETLYF.

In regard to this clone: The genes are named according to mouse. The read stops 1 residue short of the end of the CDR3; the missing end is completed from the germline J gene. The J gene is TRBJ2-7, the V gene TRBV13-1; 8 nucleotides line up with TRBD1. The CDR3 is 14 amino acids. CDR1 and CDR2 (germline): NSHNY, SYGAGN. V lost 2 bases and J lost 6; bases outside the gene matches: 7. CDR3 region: CASSEGTGPFEQYF. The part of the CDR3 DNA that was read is TGTGCCAGCAGTGAGGGGACAGGTCCCTTTGAACAGTAC.

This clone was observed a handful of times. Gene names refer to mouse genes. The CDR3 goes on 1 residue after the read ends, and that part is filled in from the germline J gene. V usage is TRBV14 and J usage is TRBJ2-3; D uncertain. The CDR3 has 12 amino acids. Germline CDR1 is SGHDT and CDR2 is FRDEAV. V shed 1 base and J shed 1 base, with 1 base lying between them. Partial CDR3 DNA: TGTGCCAGCAGTTTCCGTGCAGAAACGCTGTAT. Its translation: CASSFRAETLY. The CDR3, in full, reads CASSFRAETLYF. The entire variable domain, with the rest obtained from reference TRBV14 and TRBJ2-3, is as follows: EAGVTQSPRYAVLQEGQAVSFWCDPISGHDTLYWYQQPRDQGPQLLVYFRDEAVIDNSQLPSDRFSAVRPKGTNSTLKIQSAKQGDTATYLCASSFRAETLYFGSGTRLTVL.

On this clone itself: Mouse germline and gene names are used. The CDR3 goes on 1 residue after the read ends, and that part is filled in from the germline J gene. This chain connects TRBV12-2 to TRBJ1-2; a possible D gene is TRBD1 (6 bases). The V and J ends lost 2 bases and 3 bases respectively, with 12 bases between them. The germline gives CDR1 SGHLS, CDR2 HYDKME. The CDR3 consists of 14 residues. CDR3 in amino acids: CASSPHRVDSDYTF. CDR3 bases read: TGTGCCAGCTCTCCCCACAGGGTGGACTCCGACTACACC.

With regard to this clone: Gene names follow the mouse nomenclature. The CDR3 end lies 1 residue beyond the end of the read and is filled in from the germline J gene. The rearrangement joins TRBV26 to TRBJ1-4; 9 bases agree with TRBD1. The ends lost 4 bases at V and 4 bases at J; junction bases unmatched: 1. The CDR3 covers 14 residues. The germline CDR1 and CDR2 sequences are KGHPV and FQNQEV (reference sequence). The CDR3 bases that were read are TGTGCCAGCAGTCCGACAGGGGGCAACGAAAGATTATTT. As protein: CASSPTGGNERLF. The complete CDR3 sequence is CASSPTGGNERLFF.

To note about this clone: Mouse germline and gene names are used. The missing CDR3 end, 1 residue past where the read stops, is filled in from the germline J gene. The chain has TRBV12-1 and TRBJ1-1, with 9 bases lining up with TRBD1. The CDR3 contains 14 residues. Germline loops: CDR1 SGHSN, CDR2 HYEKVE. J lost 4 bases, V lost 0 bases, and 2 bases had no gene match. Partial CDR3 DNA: TGTGCCAGCTCTCTCGGACAGGGGTTCACAGAAGTCTTC. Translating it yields CASSLGQGFTEVF. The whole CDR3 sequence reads CASSLGQGFTEVFF.

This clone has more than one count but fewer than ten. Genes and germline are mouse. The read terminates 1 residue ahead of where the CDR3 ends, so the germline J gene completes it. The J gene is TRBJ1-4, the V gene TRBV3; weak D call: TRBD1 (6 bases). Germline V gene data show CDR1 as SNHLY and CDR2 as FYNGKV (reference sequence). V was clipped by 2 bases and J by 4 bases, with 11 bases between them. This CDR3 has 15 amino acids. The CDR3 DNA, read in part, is TGTGCCAGCAGCTTACAGGGGTGGGGCAACGAAAGATTATTT. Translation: CASSLQGWGNERLF. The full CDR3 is CASSLQGWGNERLFF.